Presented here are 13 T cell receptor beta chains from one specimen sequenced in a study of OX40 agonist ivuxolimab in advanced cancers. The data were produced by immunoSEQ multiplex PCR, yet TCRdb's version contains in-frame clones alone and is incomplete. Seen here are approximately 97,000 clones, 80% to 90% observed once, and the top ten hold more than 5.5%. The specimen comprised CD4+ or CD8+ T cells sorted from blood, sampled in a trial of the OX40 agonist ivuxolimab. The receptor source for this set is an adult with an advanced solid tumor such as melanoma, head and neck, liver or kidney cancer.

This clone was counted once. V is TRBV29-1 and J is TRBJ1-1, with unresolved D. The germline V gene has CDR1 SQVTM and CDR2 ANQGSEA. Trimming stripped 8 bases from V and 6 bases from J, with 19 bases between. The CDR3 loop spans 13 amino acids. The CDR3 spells CSLRTTPSAEAFF. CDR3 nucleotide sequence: TGCAGCCTAAGGACGACTCCTAGCGCTGAAGCTTTCTTT.

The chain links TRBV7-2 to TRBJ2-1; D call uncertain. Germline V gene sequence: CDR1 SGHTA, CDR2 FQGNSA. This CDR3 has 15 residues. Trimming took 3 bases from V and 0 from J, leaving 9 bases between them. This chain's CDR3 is CASSFSLSSYNEQFF. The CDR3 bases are TGTGCCAGCAGCTTCTCACTTTCCTCCTACAATGAGCAGTTCTTC. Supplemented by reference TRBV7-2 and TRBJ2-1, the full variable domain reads GAGVSQSPSNKVTEKGKDVELRCDPISGHTALYWYRQSLGQGLEFLIYFQGNSAPDKSGLPSDRFSAERTGGSVSTLTIQRTQQEDSAVYLCASSFSLSSYNEQFFGPGTRLTVL.

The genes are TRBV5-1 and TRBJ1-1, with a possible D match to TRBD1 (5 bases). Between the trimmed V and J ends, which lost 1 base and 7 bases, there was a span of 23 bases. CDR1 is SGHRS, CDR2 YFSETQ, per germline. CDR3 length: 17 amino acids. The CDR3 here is CASSLPRTPNFEDEAFF. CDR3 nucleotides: TGCGCCAGCAGCTTGCCGCGGACACCCAACTTCGAGGATGAAGCTTTCTTT.

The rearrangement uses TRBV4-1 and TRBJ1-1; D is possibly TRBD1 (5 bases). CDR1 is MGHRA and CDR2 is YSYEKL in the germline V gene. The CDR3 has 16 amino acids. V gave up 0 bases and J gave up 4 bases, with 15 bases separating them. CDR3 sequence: CASSQERGAFFTEAFF. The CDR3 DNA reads TGCGCCAGCAGCCAAGAAAGAGGGGCGTTCTTCACTGAAGCTTTCTTT.

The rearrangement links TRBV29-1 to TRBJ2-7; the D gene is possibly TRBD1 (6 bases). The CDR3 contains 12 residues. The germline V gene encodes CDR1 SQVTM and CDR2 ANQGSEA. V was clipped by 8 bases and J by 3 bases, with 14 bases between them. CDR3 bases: TGCAGCTTTGTAGGGGGAATCTACGAGCAGTACTTC. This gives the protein CSFVGGIYEQYF.

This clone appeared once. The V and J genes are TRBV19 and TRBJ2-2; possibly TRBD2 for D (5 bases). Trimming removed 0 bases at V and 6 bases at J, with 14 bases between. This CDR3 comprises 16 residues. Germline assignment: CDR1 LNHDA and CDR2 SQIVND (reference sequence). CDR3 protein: CASSIDRWAGAGELFF. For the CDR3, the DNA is TGTGCCAGTAGTATAGATAGGTGGGCCGGGGCCGGGGAGCTGTTTTTT.

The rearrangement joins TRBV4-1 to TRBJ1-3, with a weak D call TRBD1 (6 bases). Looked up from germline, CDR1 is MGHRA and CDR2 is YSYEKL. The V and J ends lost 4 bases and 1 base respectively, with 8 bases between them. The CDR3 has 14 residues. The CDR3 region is CASSPQGSGNTIYF. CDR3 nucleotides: TGCGCCAGCAGCCCACAGGGATCTGGAAACACCATATATTTT.

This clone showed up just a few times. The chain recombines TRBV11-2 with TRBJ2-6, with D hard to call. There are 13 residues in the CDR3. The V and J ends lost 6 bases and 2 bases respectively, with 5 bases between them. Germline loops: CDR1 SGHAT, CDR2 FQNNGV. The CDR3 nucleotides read TGTGCCAGCAGGAAGGCTGGGGCCAACGTCCTGACTTTC. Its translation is CASRKAGANVLTF.

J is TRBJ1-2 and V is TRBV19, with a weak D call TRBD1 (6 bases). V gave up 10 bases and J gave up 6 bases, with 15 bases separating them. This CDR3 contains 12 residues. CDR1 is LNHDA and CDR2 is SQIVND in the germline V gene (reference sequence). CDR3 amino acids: CATLDSWNGYTF. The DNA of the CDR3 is TGTGCCACCTTGGACAGCTGGAATGGCTACACCTTC.

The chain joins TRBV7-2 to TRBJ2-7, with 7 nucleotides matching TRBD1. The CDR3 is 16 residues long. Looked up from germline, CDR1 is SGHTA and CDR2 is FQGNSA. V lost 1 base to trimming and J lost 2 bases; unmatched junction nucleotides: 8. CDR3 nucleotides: TGTGCCAGCAGCTTAGTAGGGAGACAGGGAACCTACGAGCAGTACTTC. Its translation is CASSLVGRQGTYEQYF.

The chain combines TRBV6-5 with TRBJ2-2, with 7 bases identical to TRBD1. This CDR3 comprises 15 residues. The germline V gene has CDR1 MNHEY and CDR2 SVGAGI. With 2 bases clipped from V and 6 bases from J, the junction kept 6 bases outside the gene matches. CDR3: CASSYRRQGPGELFF. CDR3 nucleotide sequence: TGTGCCAGCAGTTACCGGCGACAGGGACCCGGGGAGCTGTTTTTT.

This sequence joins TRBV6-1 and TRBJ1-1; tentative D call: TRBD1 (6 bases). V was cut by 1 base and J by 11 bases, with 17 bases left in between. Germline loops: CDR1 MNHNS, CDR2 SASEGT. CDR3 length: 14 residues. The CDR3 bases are TGTGCCAGCAGTGAAGGGGGGGCAGTCACGCGGGCTTTCTTT. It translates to CASSEGGAVTRAFF.

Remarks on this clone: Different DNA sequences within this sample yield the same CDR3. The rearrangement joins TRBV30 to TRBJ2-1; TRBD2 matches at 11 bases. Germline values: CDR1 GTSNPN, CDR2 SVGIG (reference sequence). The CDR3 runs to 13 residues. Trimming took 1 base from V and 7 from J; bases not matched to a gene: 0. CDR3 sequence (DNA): TGTGCCTGGAGTGGACTAGCGGGGAATGAGCAGTTCTTC. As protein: CAWSGLAGNEQFF.